The 21 T cell receptor beta chains in this list originate from one sample, sequenced in a study of T-cell reconstitution after alpha-beta-depleted transplantation in children. The library targeted TCRbeta and was prepared with unique molecular identifiers. TCRdb used MiXCR to reprocess the PCR reads, holding one entry per CDR3 protein. This table has about 98,000 distinct CDR3 sequences, around 7.8% appearing once. The starting material was PBMCs, obtained before TCRalphabeta/CD19-depleted stem cell transplant. Receptors were obtained from a boy between 2 and 10 years old with acute lymphoblastic leukemia, due to receive a stem cell transplant.

The chain is built from TRBV7-3 and TRBJ1-6; D call uncertain. This CDR3 comprises 15 residues. The V gene lost 2 bases and the J gene lost 6 bases, with 11 bases spanning the gap. Germline CDR1 and CDR2: SGHTA and FQGTGA. CDR3 bases: TGTGCCAGCAGCTTATATCCAGGTCGTAATTCACCCCTCCACTTT. Its translation: CASSLYPGRNSPLHF.

V usage is TRBV12-3 or TRBV12-4 and J usage is TRBJ2-3; 9 nucleotides line up with TRBD2. The ends lost 6 bases at V and 2 bases at J; junction bases unmatched: 12. The CDR3 consists of 17 residues. The CDR3: CASSALKRGALTDTQYF. DNA of the CDR3: TGTGCCAGCAGCGCCTTAAAGCGGGGGGCACTCACAGATACGCAGTATTTT.

The sample holds many counts of this clonotype. The gene calls are TRBV5-1 and TRBJ1-1; D is possibly TRBD1 (5 bases). CDR3 length equals 15 residues. The germline gives CDR1 SGHRS, CDR2 YFSETQ. Between the trimmed V and J ends, which lost 7 bases and 0 bases, there was a span of 16 bases. CDR3 nucleotide sequence: TGCGCCAGCGCGGTGACGGACAAAATGAACACTGAAGCTTTCTTT. Translation gives CASAVTDKMNTEAFF.

This clonotype was seen at least ten times. The chain couples TRBV7-2 to TRBJ2-1, with a weak D call TRBD2 (6 bases). V was clipped by 1 base and J by 5 bases, with 12 bases between them. This CDR3 is 15 amino acids long. Germline CDR1 reads SGHTA; CDR2 reads FQGNSA. DNA of the CDR3: TGTGCCAGCAGCTTAGTCGGAGGGTTGGACAATGAGCAGTTCTTC. Protein product: CASSLVGGLDNEQFF.

In this sample, this clonotype turned up a few times. The rearrangement uses TRBV3-1 and TRBJ2-7, with 7 bases identical to TRBD2. CDR1 and CDR2 from the germline V gene are LGHDT and YNNKEL (reference sequence). The CDR3 runs 16 residues. The ends lost 4 bases at V and 3 bases at J; junction bases unmatched: 12. The CDR3 loop reads CASSPEPSGVLYEQYF. The CDR3 DNA reads TGTGCCAGCAGCCCAGAACCCAGCGGGGTCCTCTACGAGCAGTACTTC.

This clonotype came up many times. The CDR3 bases are TGTGCCAGCAGCTCCGAGACAGGGGACCACTATGGCTACACCTTC. Its translation: CASSSETGDHYGYTF. The chain employs TRBV5-5 and TRBJ1-2, with 8 bases aligning to TRBD1. Per germline, CDR1 SGHKS and CDR2 YYEKEE (reference sequence). The V segment lost 3 bases and the J segment 3 bases; nucleotides outside the gene matches: 7. This CDR3 is 15 amino acids long.

This clonotype was recorded many times. V gene TRBV27 combines with J gene TRBJ2-1; perhaps D is TRBD1 or TRBD2 (6 bases each). The CDR3 extends over 15 amino acids. V shed 2 bases and J shed 10 bases, with 18 bases lying between them. From germline, CDR1 is MNHEY and CDR2 SMNVEV (reference sequence). CDR3 DNA sequence: TGTGCCAGCAGTTTAGACGGGGGCCCTTTCGGGGAGCAGTTCTTC. Protein: CASSLDGGPFGEQFF.

This clonotype was detected many times. This chain links TRBV11-2 with TRBJ2-3; 7 bases are a match to TRBD2. The CDR3 has 14 residues. The ends lost 6 bases at V and 11 bases at J; junction bases unmatched: 14. The germline gives CDR1 SGHAT, CDR2 FQNNGV. The CDR3 DNA sequence: TGTGCCAGCAGGCTCCCTAACCGGGGGAGGGAGCAGTATTTT. Translated: CASRLPNRGREQYF. Using reference TRBV11-2 and TRBJ2-3 for the parts outside the CDR3, the full variable domain is EAGVAQSPRYKIIEKRQSVAFWCNPISGHATLYWYQQILGQGPKLLIQFQNNGVVDDSQLPKDRFSAERLKGVDSTLKIQPAKLEDSAVYLCASRLPNRGREQYFGPGTRLTVL.

This clonotype was counted many times. The chain combines TRBV15 with TRBJ1-5; TRBD1 might be the D (5 bases). CDR1 and CDR2 (germline): LNHNV, YYDKDF (reference sequence). This CDR3 region has 15 residues. V gave up 0 bases and J gave up 3 bases, with 9 bases separating them. The CDR3 nucleotides read TGTGCCACCAGCAGAGATCGGGGCGTCAATCAGCCCCAGCATTTT. It translates to CATSRDRGVNQPQHF.

The J gene is TRBJ2-2, the V gene TRBV12-3 or TRBV12-4; 7 nucleotides line up with TRBD1. The CDR3 is made up of 16 amino acids. After removal of 7 bases from V and 4 bases from J, the junction contained 12 bases not matched to a gene. CDR3 amino acids: CASNTRRGQSTGELFF. Written as DNA, the CDR3 is TGTGCCAGCAATACTCGACGGGGACAGAGCACCGGGGAGCTGTTTTTT.

The gene calls are TRBV20-1 and TRBJ1-2; 10 bases match TRBD1. Germline lookup yields CDR1 DFQATT and CDR2 SNEGSKA (reference sequence). The CDR3 has 17 residues. J lost 1 base, V lost 3 bases, and 11 bases had no gene match. CDR3 nucleotides: TGCAGTGCTAGGGACACTCCGGGACAGGGGATTAACTATGGCTACACCTTC. Translated, it gives CSARDTPGQGINYGYTF.

The genes are TRBV20-1 and TRBJ2-7, with 10 positions matching TRBD2. The junction had 9 bases not matched to a gene; V was cut back by 7 bases and J by 3 bases. The germline CDR1 and CDR2 sequences are DFQATT and SNEGSKA (reference sequence). This CDR3 region has 14 residues. In DNA form, the CDR3 reads TGCAGTGTTAAGGGAGCGGGGGGGAACTACGAGCAGTACTTC. Translated, it gives CSVKGAGGNYEQYF.

The rearrangement links TRBV5-1 to TRBJ2-4; D is perhaps TRBD1 (6 bases). Between the trimmed V and J ends, which lost 4 bases and 3 bases, there was a span of 11 bases. The CDR3 is 14 residues long. CDR1 and CDR2 (germline): SGHRS, YFSETQ. For the CDR3, the DNA is TGCGCCAGCAGCCCGGCAGGGGACAAAAACATTCAGTACTTC. Translating it yields CASSPAGDKNIQYF.

In this sample, this clonotype turned up a few times. This rearrangement joins TRBV3-1 to TRBJ2-7, with D possibly being TRBD1 (5 bases). The CDR3 has 14 amino acids. CDR1 LGHDT and CDR2 YNNKEL come from the germline V gene (reference sequence). Trimming stripped 1 base from V and 4 bases from J, with 11 bases between. The CDR3 sequence is CASSQARSGYEQYF. DNA for the CDR3: TGTGCCAGCAGCCAAGCGCGATCAGGGTACGAGCAGTACTTC.

In this sample, this clonotype turned up many times. The J gene is TRBJ1-1, the V gene TRBV4-1; D unclear. Germline V gene data show CDR1 as MGHRA and CDR2 as YSYEKL. This CDR3 spans 16 amino acids. V lost 2 bases and J 0 bases, leaving 13 bases between the germline ends. DNA of the CDR3: TGCGCCAGCAGCCAAAAGAGGTCCGGGCTGAACACTGAAGCTTTCTTT. This sequence encodes CASSQKRSGLNTEAFF.

This rearrangement joins TRBV5-1 to TRBJ2-3, with TRBD2 matching over 9 bases. There are 17 residues in the CDR3. Germline CDR1 and CDR2: SGHRS and YFSETQ. The V gene end was trimmed by 0 bases and the J gene end by 3 bases; junction bases not matched to a gene: 8. CDR3 loop: CASSLEIAGDPTDTQYF. The CDR3 nucleotides are TGCGCCAGCAGCTTGGAGATAGCGGGGGATCCTACAGATACGCAGTATTTT.

The J gene is TRBJ2-7, the V gene TRBV4-1; tentatively, D is TRBD1 (6 bases). Germline values: CDR1 MGHRA, CDR2 YSYEKL. Trimming removed 2 bases at V and 3 bases at J, with 14 bases between. The CDR3 spans 15 residues. Written as DNA, the CDR3 is TGCGCCAGCAGCCAAACAACAGGGTTGATCTACGAGCAGTACTTC. Its translation: CASSQTTGLIYEQYF.

This clonotype has at least ten counts. The gene calls are TRBV6-1 and TRBJ1-3; no definite D call. CDR1 is MNHNS and CDR2 is SASEGT in the germline V gene. The V and J ends lost 1 base and 0 bases respectively, with 7 bases between them. The CDR3 runs 15 residues. The CDR3 sequence: CASSEEESSGNTIYF. The CDR3 coding sequence is TGTGCCAGCAGTGAAGAGGAGAGCTCTGGAAACACCATATATTTT.

In this sample, this clonotype turned up a few times. The chain couples TRBV11-2 to TRBJ1-6, with a possible D match to TRBD1 (5 bases). Germline lookup yields CDR1 SGHAT and CDR2 FQNNGV. V was shortened by 1 base and J by 13 bases, with 17 bases between the two germline ends. The CDR3 sequence is 15 residues long. As DNA, the CDR3 is TGTGCCAGCAGCTTAGCCCACCCGACCGGGGCGCCCCTCCACTTT. This gives the protein CASSLAHPTGAPLHF.

This clonotype was seen just once. A read error may explain this, as a much larger clone is one base away. The conserved phenylalanine or tryptophan is not found at the CDR3 terminus, so this likely reflects a read error. J is TRBJ2-1 and V is TRBV5-1; TRBD1 matches at 7 bases. Germline V gene lookup returns CDR1 SGHRS and CDR2 YFSETQ. V lost 2 bases and J lost 4; bases outside the gene matches: 9. The CDR3 runs 16 residues. CDR3 loop: CASSFEAGTVYNEQFV. Written as DNA, the CDR3 is TGCGCCAGCAGCTTCGAGGCCGGGACAGTTTACAATGAGCAGTTCGTC.

The chain has TRBV6-2 or TRBV6-3 and TRBJ2-3, with unresolved D. The CDR3 contains 13 residues. V was pared by 5 bases and J by 4 bases, with 10 bases between. Per germline, CDR1 MNHEY and CDR2 SVGEGT. The CDR3 DNA reads as TGTGCCAGCAGTCCTCGTCTCCCAGATACGCAGTATTTT. This encodes CASSPRLPDTQYF.